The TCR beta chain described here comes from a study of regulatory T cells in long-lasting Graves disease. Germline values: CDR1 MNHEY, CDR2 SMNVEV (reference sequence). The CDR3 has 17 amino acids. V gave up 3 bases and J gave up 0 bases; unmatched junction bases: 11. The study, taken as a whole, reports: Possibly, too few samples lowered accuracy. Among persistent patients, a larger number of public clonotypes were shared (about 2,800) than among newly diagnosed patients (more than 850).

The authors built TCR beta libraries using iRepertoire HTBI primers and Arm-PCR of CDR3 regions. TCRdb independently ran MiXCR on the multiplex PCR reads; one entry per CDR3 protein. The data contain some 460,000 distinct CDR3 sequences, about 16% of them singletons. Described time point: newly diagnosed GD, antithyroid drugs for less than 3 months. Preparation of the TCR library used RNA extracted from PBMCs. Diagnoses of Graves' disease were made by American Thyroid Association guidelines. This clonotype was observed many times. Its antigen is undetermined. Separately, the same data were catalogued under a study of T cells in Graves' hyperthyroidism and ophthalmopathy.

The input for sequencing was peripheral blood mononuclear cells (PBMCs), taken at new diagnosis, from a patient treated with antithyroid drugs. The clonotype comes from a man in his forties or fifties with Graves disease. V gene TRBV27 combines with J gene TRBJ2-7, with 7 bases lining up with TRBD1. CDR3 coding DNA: TGTGCCAGCAGTTTTGGGCTCTGGGACAGTCCCTCCTACGAGCAGTACTTC. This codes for CASSFGLWDSPSYEQYF.